These 8 T cell receptor beta chains came from one sample sequenced in a study of T cells in women clearing cervical HPV infection. The method was immunoSEQ multiplex PCR; TCRdb's version includes in-frame clones alone and lacks a portion of them. Recorded for this sample: more than 25,000 clones. Sequencing was carried out using blood buffy coat. The source of these receptors is a woman aged 18 to 75 with a cervical HPV16 infection that either progressed to CIN3+ or cleared (not recorded which).

This clone is labeled medium-sized based on frequency. With the read ending 3 residues before the CDR3 end, the germline J gene is used to fill in that end. V gene TRBV15 combines with J gene TRBJ2-7; D is perhaps TRBD1 (7 bases). Germline CDR1 LNHNV, CDR2 YYDKDF (reference sequence). The CDR3 runs to 14 residues. V was trimmed by 5 bases and J by 6 bases, leaving 17 bases between them. This chain's CDR3 is CATSPGGSFGEQYF. The sequenced CDR3 bases are TGTGCCACCAGCCCAGGGGGGAGCTTCGGCGAG.

A word on this clone: With the read ending 3 residues before the CDR3 end, the germline J gene is used to fill in that end. V gene TRBV20-1 combines with J gene TRBJ2-2, with D perhaps TRBD1 (5 bases). In germline, CDR1 is DFQATT, CDR2 SNEGSKA (reference sequence). The CDR3 contains 15 residues. The CDR3 bases that were read are TGCAGTGCTAGAAGAGTCGACAGCGATAATTCACCG. This gives the protein CSARRVDSDNSP. The whole CDR3 sequence reads CSARRVDSDNSPLFF.

Concerning this clone: The read terminates 3 residues ahead of where the CDR3 ends, so the germline J gene completes it. The sample holds other DNA sequences that translate to the same CDR3. The chain joins TRBV18 to TRBJ1-3; 7 nucleotides line up with TRBD1. Trimming took 3 bases from V and 0 from J; bases not matched to a gene: 2. This CDR3 has 15 residues. The germline CDR1 and CDR2 sequences are KGHSH and LQKENI. The CDR3 region is CASSPWDSSGNTIYF. CDR3 DNA (partial): TGTGCCAGCTCACCCTGGGACAGCTCTGGAAACACC.

Concerning this clone: The DNA ends 3 residues before the CDR3 does, and the rest of the CDR3 is filled in from the germline J gene. The chain couples TRBV6-2 or TRBV6-3 to TRBJ1-4; D is undetermined. Looked up from germline, CDR1 is MNHEY and CDR2 is SVGEGT. V was clipped by 3 bases and J by 5 bases, with 19 bases between them. The CDR3 runs to 17 residues. CDR3 region: CASSYPPDTPLNEKLFF. The DNA read from the CDR3 is TGTGCCAGCAGTTATCCACCAGACACCCCGTTAAATGAAAAA.

Worth noting for this clone: The missing CDR3 end, 3 residues past where the read stops, is filled in from the germline J gene. V and J are TRBV7-9 and TRBJ2-5; D call uncertain. The germline CDR1 and CDR2 sequences are SEHNR and FQNEAQ (reference sequence). The CDR3 is 12 amino acids. The V end lost 7 bases, the J end lost 1 base, and 7 bases lay between the germline ends. CDR3 DNA (partial): TGTGCCAGCAACACCTTCCAAGAGACC. Encoded protein: CASNTFQET. The whole CDR3 sequence reads CASNTFQETQYF.

A note on this clone: The sequence runs out 3 residues before the end of the CDR3; the remainder is reconstructed from the germline J gene. The identical CDR3 is also encoded by other nucleotide sequences in the sample. This chain uses TRBV29-1 with TRBJ1-2, with 7 bases aligning to TRBD1. This CDR3 has 11 amino acids. Germline-derived CDR1 and CDR2 are SQVTM and ANQGSEA. V lost 4 bases to trimming and J lost 7 bases; unmatched junction nucleotides: 3. The CDR3 bases that were read are TGCAGCGTTGGGCAGGGGGGTGGC. Encoded protein: CSVGQGGG. The whole CDR3 region reads CSVGQGGGYTF.

A remark on this clone: The DNA ends 3 residues before the CDR3 does, and the rest of the CDR3 is filled in from the germline J gene. The rearrangement links TRBV6-4 to TRBJ1-4; a weak D match, TRBD1 (5 bases). Germline CDR1 reads MRHNA; CDR2 reads SNTAGT. Trimming stripped 6 bases from V and 8 bases from J, with 13 bases between. The CDR3 extends over 13 amino acids. The CDR3 DNA, read in part, is TGTGCCAGCAGGGATCAGGGTGGCGAAAAA. The encoded protein is CASRDQGGEK. The CDR3, in full, reads CASRDQGGEKLFF.

Note on this clone: With the read ending 3 residues before the CDR3 end, the germline J gene is used to fill in that end. The J gene is TRBJ2-3, the V gene TRBV7-9; TRBD1 matches 7 bases. J was trimmed by 4 bases and V by 3 bases; bases with no gene match: 4. The CDR3 totals 14 residues. The V gene's germline CDR1 is SEHNR and CDR2 FQNEAQ (reference sequence). The covered CDR3 bases are TGTGCCAGCAGCTTTGATCAGGGGGCAGATACG. Its protein product is CASSFDQGADT. The complete CDR3 protein is CASSFDQGADTQYF.